This note documents a single TCR beta chain sequence. Its antigen is still unknown. Primers included in the PCR were 60 Vbeta and 13 Jbeta primers. The repertoire was sequenced with immunoSEQ multiplex PCR; TCRdb's copy has only in-frame clones and lacks some. This sample has a few hundred thousand clones, with approximately 80% found just once. This sample was included in a study of cytomegalovirus exposure and HLA in healthy donors. In the study overall: About 77 million unique TCRs from HLA-typed donors made up an early data release. Study observations and caveats: Excluded: some indistinguishable V segments such as TRBV6-2 and TRBV6-3. CMV serostatus alone was available as immune exposure information.

The germline V gene has CDR1 SGHTA and CDR2 FQGNSA. The V end was cut by 1 base, the J end by 9 bases, with 9 bases between. The CDR3 totals 13 residues. The chain couples TRBV7-2 to TRBJ2-2, with D tentatively TRBD2 (6 bases). This TCR came from a woman in her forties or fifties in good health and CMV-seropositive. Source material: PBMCs. The chain's CDR3 is CASSLVRGRELFF. The CDR3 region has the DNA TGTGCCAGCAGCTTAGTTCGGGGGAGGGAGCTGTTTTTT.